These 22 T cell receptor beta chains were sequenced from one sample in a study of blood T cell repertoires in COVID-19. Method: immunoSEQ multiplex PCR; TCRdb's copy keeps in-frame clones and lacks some. The table lists 300,000 or so clones, roughly 86% of them singletons, with about 1.2% in the top ten. The sequencing input was peripheral blood. These receptors originate from a man between 65 and 85 years old with acute or convalescent COVID-19.

The genes are TRBV30 and TRBJ1-2; the D gene is possibly TRBD1 (5 bases). This CDR3 comprises 13 residues. Trimming removed 7 bases at V and 2 bases at J, with 14 bases between. The V gene's germline CDR1 is GTSNPN and CDR2 SVGIG (reference sequence). As DNA, the CDR3 is TGTGCCTACTCGATAGGGGTGAACTATGGCTACACCTTC. Encoded protein: CAYSIGVNYGYTF.

The chain carries TRBV5-1 and TRBJ2-3; 11 nucleotides line up with TRBD1. CDR1 is SGHRS and CDR2 is YFSETQ in the germline V gene. The CDR3 covers 16 residues. Trimming at V came to 3 bases and at J to 4 bases, leaving 7 bases not matched to a gene. The CDR3 nucleotides read TGCGCCAGCAGCTGGGGACAGGGGGGATCATCAGATACGCAGTATTTT. It translates to CASSWGQGGSSDTQYF. The complete variable domain, with remaining parts taken from reference TRBV5-1 and TRBJ2-3, reads KAGVTQTPRYLIKTRGQQVTLSCSPISGHRSVSWYQQTPGQGLQFLFEYFSETQRNKGNFPGRFSGRQFSNSRSEMNVSTLELGDSALYLCASSWGQGGSSDTQYFGPGTRLTVL.

The chain is built from TRBV6-2 or TRBV6-3 and TRBJ1-2; D is possibly TRBD1 (5 bases). The V and J ends lost 6 bases and 4 bases respectively, with 12 bases between them. Germline assignment: CDR1 MNHEY and CDR2 SVGEGT. CDR3 length equals 13 residues. The CDR3 bases are TGTGCCAGCAGCCGAAAAGACAGCTATGGCTACACCTTC. This codes for CASSRKDSYGYTF.

This clone has only one observation. This rearrangement joins TRBV5-6 to TRBJ1-2; 9 bases fit TRBD1. Germline CDR1 is SGHDT and CDR2 is YYEEEE. V lost 0 bases and J lost 6; bases outside the gene matches: 6. This CDR3 comprises 15 residues. CDR3 sequence reads: CASSLAGQGNHGYTF. The CDR3 nucleotides read TGTGCCAGCAGCTTGGCTGGACAGGGGAACCATGGCTACACCTTC.

This clone is a singleton in its sample. J is TRBJ2-3 and V is TRBV5-4; D is ambiguous. V lost 0 bases and J 5 bases, leaving 4 bases between the germline ends. Germline V gives CDR1 SGHNT, CDR2 YYREEE (reference sequence). The CDR3 extends over 12 amino acids. The CDR3 bases are TGTGCCAGCAGCTTGGTTCAAGATACGCAGTATTTT. It is translated as CASSLVQDTQYF.

V is TRBV7-8 and J is TRBJ2-2; TRBD1 matches at 8 bases. Germline V gene lookup returns CDR1 SGHVS and CDR2 FQNEAQ. Trimming took 4 bases from V and 5 from J; bases not matched to a gene: 6. The CDR3 sequence is 15 residues long. The CDR3 DNA reads TGTGCCAGCAGCTCCAGACAGGGGTGGACCGGGGAGCTGTTTTTT. It encodes CASSSRQGWTGELFF.

The rearrangement joins TRBV19 to TRBJ1-3; perhaps TRBD1 as D (6 bases). CDR1 LNHDA and CDR2 SQIVND come from the germline V gene (reference sequence). CDR3 length equals 15 residues. Trimming removed 4 bases from V and 2 bases from J, with 12 bases in between. The CDR3 DNA follows: TGTGCCAGTAGTACCTTCAGGGGACCTGGAAACACCATATATTTT. Amino acids: CASSTFRGPGNTIYF.

The chain has TRBV3-1 (or the pseudogene TRBV3-2) and TRBJ1-6; no reliable D call. Germline V lookup: CDR1 LGHDT, CDR2 YNNKEL (reference sequence). The CDR3 runs 18 residues. Trimming left V 1 base short and J 11 bases short, with 24 bases between. CDR3 protein: CASSQGVAGTLTATPLHF. Written as DNA, the CDR3 is TGTGCCAGCAGCCAAGGCGTTGCGGGAACATTAACGGCGACACCCCTCCACTTT.

The chain couples TRBV4-1 to TRBJ1-1, with a tentative D call TRBD1 (5 bases). V lost 2 bases and J 2 bases, leaving 15 bases between the germline ends. The germline CDR1 and CDR2 sequences are MGHRA and YSYEKL. This CDR3 region has 16 residues. DNA for the CDR3: TGCGCCAGCAGCCAACCGACACAGGAATCCAACACTGAAGCTTTCTTT. It codes for CASSQPTQESNTEAFF.

V is TRBV10-3 and J is TRBJ2-7; possible D gene TRBD1, 6 bases. The CDR3 contains 13 residues. The V gene lost 6 bases and the J gene lost 1 base, with 10 bases spanning the gap. Germline V gene lookup returns CDR1 ENHRY and CDR2 SYGVKD. The CDR3 DNA reads TGTGCCATCAGCAAGGACAGATCCTACGAGCAGTACTTC. Amino acid sequence: CAISKDRSYEQYF.

The genes are TRBV7-9 and TRBJ2-5, with D perhaps matching TRBD2 (5 bases). The V end was cut by 5 bases, the J end by 2 bases, with 24 bases between. This CDR3 region has 18 residues. CDR1 is SEHNR and CDR2 is FQNEAQ in the germline V gene (reference sequence). The CDR3 region has the DNA TGTGCCAGCAGCCCCGAACTGGGAGCGAATCTAAAACAAGAGACCCAGTACTTC. Translation: CASSPELGANLKQETQYF.

The sample holds one count of this clone. The rearrangement links TRBV18 to TRBJ1-3, with 10 bases lining up with TRBD1. The junction had 3 bases not matched to a gene; V was cut back by 4 bases and J by 0 bases. This CDR3 is 16 amino acids long. In germline, CDR1 is KGHSH, CDR2 LQKENI. CDR3 DNA: TGTGCCAGCTCACACGGGACAGGGGCCTCTGGAAACACCATATATTTT. Translation: CASSHGTGASGNTIYF.

This rearrangement joins TRBV30 to TRBJ2-7; 7 bases line up with TRBD2. This CDR3 is 12 amino acids long. Losses at the gene ends were 5 bases for V and 0 bases for J; bases not matched to a gene: 1. CDR1 GTSNPN and CDR2 SVGIG come from the germline V gene (reference sequence). The CDR3 protein is CAWQRDSYEQYF. The DNA for the CDR3 is TGTGCCTGGCAGCGGGACTCCTACGAGCAGTACTTC. The variable domain in full, completed from reference TRBV30 and TRBJ2-7, reads SQTIHQWPATLVQPVGSPLSLECTVEGTSNPNLYWYRQAAGRGLQLLFYSVGIGQISSEVPQNLSASRPQDRQFILSSKKLLLSDSGFYLCAWQRDSYEQYFGPGTRLTVT.

The chain uses TRBV27 and TRBJ2-3; TRBD2 matches at 8 bases. The CDR3 extends over 16 amino acids. The germline gives CDR1 MNHEY, CDR2 SMNVEV (reference sequence). Trimming took 3 bases from V and 1 from J; bases not matched to a gene: 6. CDR3 protein: CASSLSAGGGTDTQYF. In DNA form, the CDR3 reads TGTGCCAGCAGTTTGAGCGCGGGGGGTGGCACAGATACGCAGTATTTT.

J is TRBJ2-5 and V is TRBV2, with TRBD1 as a possible D gene (6 bases). V lost 7 bases, J lost 1 base, and 10 bases lay in between. This CDR3 comprises 13 residues. CDR1 SNHLY and CDR2 FYNNEI come from the germline V gene. The CDR3 reads CASIRGSQETQYF. The CDR3 nucleotides read TGTGCCAGCATAAGGGGGAGCCAAGAGACCCAGTACTTC.

The V gene is TRBV2, the J gene TRBJ2-7; 7 positions match TRBD1. This CDR3 comprises 12 residues. V dropped 4 bases and J dropped 4; count of bases not matched to a gene: 1. Germline CDR1 is SNHLY and CDR2 is FYNNEI. The CDR3 loop is CASSGQGYEQYF. CDR3 in DNA: TGTGCCAGCAGTGGACAGGGTTACGAGCAGTACTTC.

The rearrangement uses TRBV9 and TRBJ1-1; 7 nucleotides agree with TRBD1. With V trimmed by 2 bases and J by 0 bases, 4 bases remained unmatched. This CDR3 has 15 amino acids. Germline CDR1 SGDLS, CDR2 YYNGEE. In DNA, the CDR3 is TGTGCCAGCAGCGTGGGGGACAGACTGAACACTGAAGCTTTCTTT. Translating gives CASSVGDRLNTEAFF.

The table lists this clone with a count of one. This sequence joins TRBV2 and TRBJ1-2, with D maybe TRBD1 (5 bases). Trimming left V 4 bases short and J 4 bases short, with 13 bases between. Per germline, CDR1 SNHLY and CDR2 FYNNEI. The length of the CDR3 is 14 residues. The DNA of the CDR3 is TGTGCCAGCAGTGGTCTCGGGACTCTCTATGGCTACACCTTC. As protein: CASSGLGTLYGYTF.

CDR3 region: CASSVADSGVTGELFF. The DNA of the CDR3 is TGTGCCAGCAGCGTAGCGGATAGCGGGGTTACCGGGGAGCTGTTTTTT. V is TRBV9 and J is TRBJ2-2; 8 bases agree with TRBD2. Unmatched junction bases numbered 6, after V lost 0 bases and J lost 5 bases. Germline V gives CDR1 SGDLS, CDR2 YYNGEE. This CDR3 has 16 residues.

The chain carries TRBV14 and TRBJ1-6; 8 bases align to TRBD1. Germline lookup yields CDR1 SGHDN and CDR2 FVKESK. V lost 4 bases to trimming and J lost 7 bases; unmatched junction nucleotides: 6. The CDR3 totals 15 residues. CDR3 region: CASSPLDRGNSPLHF. CDR3 sequence (DNA): TGTGCCAGCAGCCCCCTCGACAGGGGAAATTCACCCCTCCACTTT.

This clone appeared a few times. The gene calls are TRBV30 and TRBJ2-7, with no clear D. Germline values: CDR1 GTSNPN, CDR2 SVGIG (reference sequence). With 0 bases removed from V and 6 bases from J, the gap between germline ends came to 9 bases. The CDR3 consists of 12 residues. CDR3 sequence: CAWSVMSPEQYF. DNA of the CDR3: TGTGCCTGGAGTGTTATGAGTCCCGAGCAGTACTTC.

This clone was seen only once. The J gene is TRBJ1-2, the V gene TRBV5-1; TRBD1 matches at 11 bases. The CDR3 is 19 residues long. The junction had 16 bases not matched to a gene; V was cut back by 4 bases and J by 2 bases. The germline CDR1 and CDR2 sequences are SGHRS and YFSETQ. This CDR3 reads CASSAPGPGQGARNYGYTF. The CDR3 DNA sequence: TGCGCCAGCAGCGCCCCGGGTCCTGGACAGGGGGCGCGAAACTATGGCTACACCTTC.